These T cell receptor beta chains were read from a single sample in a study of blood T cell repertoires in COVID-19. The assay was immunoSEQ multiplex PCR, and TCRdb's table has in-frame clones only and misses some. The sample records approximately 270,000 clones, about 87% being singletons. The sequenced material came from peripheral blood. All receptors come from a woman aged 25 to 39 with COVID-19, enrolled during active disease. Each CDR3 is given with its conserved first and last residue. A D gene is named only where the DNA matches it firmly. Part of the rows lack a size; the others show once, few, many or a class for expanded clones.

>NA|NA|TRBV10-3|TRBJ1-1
CAISDGRNTEAFF
TGTGCCATCAGTGATGGGCGGAACACTGAAGCTTTCTTT
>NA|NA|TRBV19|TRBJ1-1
CASNEFAQVKNTEAFF
TGTGCCAGTAACGAATTCGCACAGGTGAAGAACACTGAAGCTTTCTTT
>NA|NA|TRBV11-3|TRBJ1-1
CASSLPTTGVAFF
TGTGCCAGCAGCCTCCCCACAACGGGGGTAGCTTTCTTT
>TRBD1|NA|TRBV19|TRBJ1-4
CATGATRNEKLFF
TGTGCGACAGGGGCCACCCGAAATGAAAAACTGTTTTTT
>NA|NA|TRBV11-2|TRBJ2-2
CASSLQSSTGELFF
TGTGCCAGCAGCTTACAGTCGTCCACCGGGGAGCTGTTTTTT
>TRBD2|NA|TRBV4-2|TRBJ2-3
CASSQDPSGALLSTDTQYF
TGTGCCAGCAGCCAAGATCCTAGCGGGGCCTTACTTAGCACAGATACGCAGTATTTT
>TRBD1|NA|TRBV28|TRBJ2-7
CASSPPGTGTYEQYF
TGTGCCAGCAGTCCGCCGGGGACAGGAACCTACGAGCAGTACTTC
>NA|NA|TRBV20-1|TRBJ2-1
CSARDFYEQFF
TGCAGTGCTAGAGATTTCTATGAGCAGTTCTTC
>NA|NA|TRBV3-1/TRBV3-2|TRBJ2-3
CASSPARGTGDTQYF
TGTGCCAGCAGCCCCGCGCGGGGAACTGGCGATACGCAGTATTTT
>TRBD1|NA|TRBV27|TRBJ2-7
CASSLSAQGVEQYF
TGTGCCAGCAGTTTATCAGCACAGGGGGTCGAGCAGTACTTC
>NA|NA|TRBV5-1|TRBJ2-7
CASSHGDNSYEQYF
TGCGCCAGCAGCCACGGGGACAACTCCTACGAGCAGTACTTC
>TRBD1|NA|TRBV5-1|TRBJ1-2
CASSSSRPGQRTYGYTF
TGCGCCAGCAGCTCGTCCCGACCGGGACAGAGGACGTATGGCTACACCTTC
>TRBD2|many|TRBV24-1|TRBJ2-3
CATSDFGTSGGWSSTDTQYF
TGTGCCACCAGTGATTTTGGGACTAGCGGGGGGTGGTCTAGCACAGATACGCAGTATTTT
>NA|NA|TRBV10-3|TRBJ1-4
CAISDRAPPTNEKLFF
TGTGCCATCAGTGACAGGGCCCCGCCAACTAATGAAAAACTGTTTTTT
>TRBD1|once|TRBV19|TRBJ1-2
CASSIQGDGVGYTF
TGTGCCAGTAGCATTCAGGGGGACGGGGTTGGCTACACCTTC
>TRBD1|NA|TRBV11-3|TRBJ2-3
CASSLGDRFTSTDTQYF
TGTGCCAGCAGCTTAGGGGACAGATTCACTAGCACAGATACGCAGTATTTT
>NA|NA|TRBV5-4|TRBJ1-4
CASSLGPGVGEKLFF
TGTGCCAGCAGCTTGGGGCCCGGGGTTGGGGAAAAACTGTTTTTT
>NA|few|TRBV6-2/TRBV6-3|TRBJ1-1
CASSTRENTEAFF
TGTGCCAGCAGTACCAGGGAAAACACTGAAGCTTTCTTT
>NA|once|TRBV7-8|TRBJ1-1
CASSSPFSEAFF
TGTGCCAGCAGCTCCCCCTTCTCTGAAGCTTTCTTT
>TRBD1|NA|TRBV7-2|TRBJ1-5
CASSVGTGGQPQHF
TGTGCCAGCAGCGTAGGGACAGGCGGGCAGCCCCAGCATTTT
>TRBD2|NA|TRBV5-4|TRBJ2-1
CASSLGLAGRNEQFF
TGTGCCAGCAGCTTGGGACTAGCGGGTCGAAATGAGCAGTTCTTC
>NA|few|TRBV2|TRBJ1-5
CASIKRGGDQPQHF
TGTGCCAGCATTAAACGAGGTGGCGATCAGCCCCAGCATTTT
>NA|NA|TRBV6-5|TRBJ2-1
CASRRLGSYNEQFF
TGTGCCAGCAGGCGCCTCGGGTCCTACAATGAGCAGTTCTTC
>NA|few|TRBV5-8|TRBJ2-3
CASSLVVLASTDTQYF
TGTGCCAGCAGCTTGGTAGTACTAGCCAGCACAGATACGCAGTATTTT
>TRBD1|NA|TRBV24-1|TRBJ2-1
CATSPRGRTEQFF
TGTGCCACCAGTCCCAGGGGGCGTACAGAGCAGTTCTTC
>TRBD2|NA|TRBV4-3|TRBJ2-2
CASSQLADNTGELFF
TGCGCCAGCAGCCAGCTAGCGGATAACACCGGGGAGCTGTTTTTT
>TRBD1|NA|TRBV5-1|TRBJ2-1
CASSFDREQFF
TGCGCCAGCAGCTTTGACAGGGAACAGTTCTTC
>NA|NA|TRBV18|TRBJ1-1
CASSPSSQGSSLEAFF
TGTGCCAGCTCACCAAGCTCTCAGGGTTCCTCACTTGAAGCTTTCTTT
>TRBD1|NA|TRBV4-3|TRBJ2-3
CASSQENGGTGFGDTQYF
TGCGCCAGCAGCCAAGAAAATGGTGGGACAGGGTTTGGAGATACGCAGTATTTT
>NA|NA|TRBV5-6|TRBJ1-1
CASSRDLNTEAFF
TGTGCCAGCAGCCGCGATTTGAACACTGAAGCTTTCTTT
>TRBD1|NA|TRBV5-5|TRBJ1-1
CASSLNRDRGQGFF
TGTGCCAGCAGCTTAAACCGGGACAGGGGGCAAGGTTTCTTT
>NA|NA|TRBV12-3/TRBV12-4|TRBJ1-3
CASRREFGGTIYF
TGTGCCAGCAGGAGGGAGTTCGGGGGCACCATATATTTT
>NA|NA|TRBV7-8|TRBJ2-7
CASSLVWRNSYEQYF
TGTGCCAGCAGCTTAGTGTGGCGGAACTCCTACGAGCAGTACTTC
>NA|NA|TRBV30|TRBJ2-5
CAWSVPGRETQYF
TGTGCCTGGAGTGTACCAGGGCGAGAGACCCAGTACTTC
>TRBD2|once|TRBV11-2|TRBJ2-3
CASSSAAGGDTQYF
TGTGCCAGCAGCTCTGCAGCGGGGGGAGATACGCAGTATTTT
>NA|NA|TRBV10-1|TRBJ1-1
CASSEWGLNTEAFF
TGCGCCAGCAGTGAGTGGGGGCTGAACACTGAAGCTTTCTTT
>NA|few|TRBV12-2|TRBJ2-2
CASRLRGMANTGELFF
TGTGCAAGTCGCTTAAGGGGAATGGCGAACACCGGGGAGCTGTTTTTT
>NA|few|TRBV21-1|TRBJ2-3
CASSKGESHTDTQYF
TGTGCCAGCAGCAAAGGGGAGAGCCACACAGATACGCAGTATTTT
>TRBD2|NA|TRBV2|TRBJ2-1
CASSLGLASEQFF
TGTGCCAGCAGCTTAGGACTAGCCAGTGAGCAGTTCTTC
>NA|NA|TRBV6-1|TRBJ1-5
CASSEFSALSNQPQHF
TGTGCCAGCAGTGAATTTAGCGCCCTTAGCAATCAGCCCCAGCATTTT
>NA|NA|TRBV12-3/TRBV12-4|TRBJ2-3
CASRVRDTQYF
TGTGCCAGCAGAGTGAGGGATACGCAGTATTTT
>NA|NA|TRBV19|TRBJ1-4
CASTPDRSNEKLFF
TGTGCCAGTACCCCGGACAGAAGTAATGAAAAACTGTTTTTT
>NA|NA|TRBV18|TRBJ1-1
CASSPSVVRGANTEAFF
TGTGCCAGCTCACCCTCCGTCGTCAGGGGCGCGAACACTGAAGCTTTCTTT
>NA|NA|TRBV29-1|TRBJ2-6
CSIAEGKSSGANVLTF
TGCAGCATAGCCGAGGGAAAGAGCTCTGGGGCCAACGTCCTGACTTTC
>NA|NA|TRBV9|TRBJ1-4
CASSAAGRTGEKLFF
TGTGCCAGCAGCGCCGCGGGAAGAACGGGGGAAAAACTGTTTTTT
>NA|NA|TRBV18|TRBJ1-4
CASSPTATNEKLFF
TGTGCCAGCTCACCAACGGCAACTAATGAAAAACTGTTTTTT
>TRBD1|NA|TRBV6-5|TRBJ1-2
CASTRTGGYGYTF
TGTGCCAGCACCAGGACAGGGGGCTATGGCTACACCTTC